This TCR beta chain was captured by sequencing in a study of radiation and T cells in renal cell carcinoma. Time point specified: blood 4 weeks post-SBRT, at nephrectomy. Noted treatment: 15 Gy SBRT to primary tumor, nephrectomy 4 weeks later. Radiation-treated patients gave blood at baseline, week 2 and week 4. Germline-derived CDR1 and CDR2 are DFQATT and SNEGSKA (reference sequence). The CDR3 consists of 10 residues. V was pared by 5 bases and J by 8 bases, with 6 bases between. TCRdb's table, derived via immunoSEQ multiplex PCR, lists solely in-frame clones and lacks some. The sample lists more than 120,000 clones, 75% to 90% occurring once.

The sample was blood, taken from a patient whose treatment included radiotherapy and nephrectomy. The genes are TRBV20-1 and TRBJ1-4; D is unclear. The TCR comes from a woman aged 45-65 years with renal cell carcinoma. Here the CDR3 DNA reads TGCAGTGCTGAGGAAGAAAAACTGTTTTTT. Protein: CSAEEEKLFF.